Shown below are 32 T cell receptor beta chains from a single sample sequenced in a study of tumor-infiltrating lymphocytes in primary liver carcinoma (dated by TCRdb to 2015 to 2018). For sequencing, an Illumina HiSeq 2500 was employed. A constant-region primer and ProtoScript II reverse transcriptase were used to reverse-transcribe TCRbeta-specific cDNA from around 480 ng total RNA. The TCRbeta libraries were prepared through three rounds of nested multiplex PCR following a slightly modified ARM-PCR procedure. Multiplex TRBV1-TRBV30 forward primers and a Cbeta reverse primer were used in the first two PCR rounds, each of which was run for approximately 11 cycles. TCRdb trimmed the raw reads at Q25, called clones with MiXCR and kept productive beta chains. Each CDR3 protein appears once, grouped with its most common genes and DNA. Counted in this sample were 300,000 to 350,000 distinct CDR3 sequences; less than 75% of them appeared once. The ten largest clones capture roughly 6% of the sample.

Blood RNA was extracted from unsorted whole blood using TRIzol reagent, and germline DNA was obtained with the DNeasy Blood & Tissue kit. Source material: peripheral blood. These receptors all come from a man in his forties or fifties with primary liver carcinoma and hepatitis B virus infection.

As for this clonotype: One end of the junction is discordant with germline, which a read error may explain. The V call is TRBV11-1, the J call TRBJ2-1; D might be TRBD2 (5 bases). The germline gives CDR1 SGHAT, CDR2 FQDESV (reference sequence). The CDR3 runs to 16 residues. CDR3 nucleotide sequence: TGTGCCAGCAGCTTATCGGCTAACGGTGACTACAATAAGCAGTTCTTC. Encoded protein: CASSLSANGDYNKQFF.

This clonotype was detected only a few times. The genes are TRBV10-3 and TRBJ1-4; D remains unclear. The CDR3 extends over 13 amino acids. CDR1 and CDR2 from the germline V gene are ENHRY and SYGVKD. The V end lost 10 bases, the J end lost 6 bases, and 15 bases lay between the germline ends. Here the CDR3 reads CATQTPRDEKLFF. The CDR3 DNA sequence: TGTGCCACTCAAACCCCGAGAGATGAAAAACTGTTTTTT.

For this clonotype: A much larger clone lies one base from this, so it may be a read error. The gene calls are TRBV6-5 and TRBJ2-1, with 7 positions matching TRBD2. CDR1 and CDR2 from the germline V gene are MNHEY and SVGAGI. The CDR3 runs 15 residues. The V segment lost 10 bases and the J segment 4 bases; nucleotides outside the gene matches: 13. For the CDR3, the DNA is TGTGCCACCCACCTGGGGGGGATACTATACAATGAGCAGTTCTTC. This gives the protein CATHLGGILYNEQFF.

This clonotype was recorded at least ten times. V usage is TRBV6-5 and J usage is TRBJ2-1; possible D gene TRBD2, 5 bases. CDR1 and CDR2 from the germline V gene are MNHEY and SVGAGI. CDR3 length: 14 residues. Trimming took 8 bases from V and 0 from J, leaving 11 bases between them. In nucleotides, the CDR3 is TGTGCCAGCGGAGGTACGAGCTCCTACAATGAGCAGTTCTTC. It codes for CASGGTSSYNEQFF.

This clonotype was counted only a few times. This chain joins TRBV4-2 and TRBJ1-4; D possibly corresponds to TRBD1 (6 bases). There are 19 residues in the CDR3. Deletions cut 0 bases from V and 0 bases from J, with 17 bases between. The germline CDR1 and CDR2 sequences are LGHNA and YNFKEQ. CDR3 bases: TGTGCCAGCAGCCAAGATAAAGGGGGGCGCACTTCAACTAATGAAAAACTGTTTTTT. This sequence encodes CASSQDKGGRTSTNEKLFF.

As to this clonotype: A clone one base away is much larger, so this may be a read error. The chain employs TRBV4-1 and TRBJ2-7; 7 bases align to TRBD2. CDR3 size: 14 residues. Trimming cost V 4 bases and J 5 bases; bases outside gene matches: 8. The germline V gene has CDR1 MGHRA and CDR2 YSYEKL. The DNA of the CDR3 is TGCGCCAGCAGCCCCCGGGGAGGGACCAACGAGCAGTACTTC. Amino acids: CASSPRGGTNEQYF.

Comments on this clonotype: The junction departs from germline at one end; a sequencing error may be responsible. The chain uses TRBV11-2 and TRBJ2-7, with D tentatively TRBD1 (6 bases). In germline, CDR1 is SGHAT, CDR2 FQNNGV. The CDR3 length is 15 residues. The DNA of the CDR3 is TGTGTCAGCAGCGAGGGCAGGGGCACAACTTACGAGCAGTACTTC. Protein sequence: CVSSEGRGTTYEQYF.

Regarding this clonotype: This sequence may be a read error, since a much larger clone differs from it by one base. The rearrangement uses TRBV6-5 and TRBJ2-7, with 7 bases matching TRBD1. Losses at the gene ends were 7 bases for V and 11 bases for J; bases not matched to a gene: 23. CDR3 length: 16 amino acids. The germline V gene encodes CDR1 MNHEY and CDR2 SVGAGI. CDR3 region: CASKAQGERWPPEKYF. In DNA, the CDR3 is TGTGCCAGCAAAGCTCAGGGGGAACGATGGCCCCCGGAGAAGTACTTC.

The V call is TRBV25-1, the J call TRBJ2-5; D is possibly TRBD1 or TRBD2 (5 bases each). Germline V CDR1 and CDR2: MGHDK, SYGVNS. Deletions cut 6 bases from V and 6 bases from J, with 20 bases between. The CDR3 is 15 amino acids. CDR3 region: CASRASTPGGKTQYF. The CDR3, as DNA: TGTGCCAGCAGAGCATCGACACCTGGGGGAAAGACCCAGTACTTC.

This clonotype was observed at least ten times. The genes are TRBV29-1 and TRBJ2-1; no clear D. The CDR3 spans 12 residues. The germline V and J ends were trimmed by 7 bases and 7 bases, with 14 bases remaining between them. Germline V gene sequence: CDR1 SQVTM, CDR2 ANQGSEA. As DNA, the CDR3 is TGCAGCGCCCGGATGTTGGGGAATGAGCAGTTCTTC. It encodes CSARMLGNEQFF.

As to this clonotype: Given a much more abundant clone one base away, this may be a read error. V gene TRBV12-3 or TRBV12-4 combines with J gene TRBJ1-5; D gene uncertain. This CDR3 spans 14 amino acids. The V end was cut by 7 bases, the J end by 7 bases, with 17 bases between. CDR3 amino acids: CASNQVEGGQPQHF. CDR3 sequence (DNA): TGTGCCAGCAACCAAGTGGAGGGAGGCCAGCCCCAGCATTTT.

This clonotype was found a few times. The rearrangement links TRBV12-3 or TRBV12-4 to TRBJ1-2; 8 bases are a match to TRBD1. The CDR3 loop spans 13 amino acids. J lost 9 bases, V lost 1 base, and 4 bases had no gene match. The CDR3 DNA reads TGTGCCAGCAGTTTAGACAGGGGGAGTCGCTACACCTTC. Amino acids: CASSLDRGSRYTF.

Ten or more counts support this clonotype. The rearrangement joins TRBV12-3 or TRBV12-4 to TRBJ2-3; possibly TRBD2 for D (6 bases). There are 14 residues in the CDR3. Trimming left V 7 bases short and J 6 bases short, with 17 bases between. CDR3 region: CASTPGGLADTQYF. The CDR3 bases are TGTGCCAGCACCCCTGGGGGGTTAGCGGATACGCAGTATTTT.

This clonotype was seen just once. This chain uses TRBV6-2 or TRBV6-3 with TRBJ1-5; D not certain. V was pared by 10 bases and J by 6 bases, with 19 bases between. Germline CDR1 is MNHEY and CDR2 is SVGEGT. The CDR3 covers 14 residues. This CDR3 reads CANRSRAHGQPQHF. In DNA, the CDR3 is TGTGCCAACAGAAGCCGTGCCCACGGTCAGCCCCAGCATTTT.

The chain is built from TRBV7-9 and TRBJ1-6; TRBD1 matches 10 bases. Germline CDR1 SEHNR, CDR2 FQNEAQ (reference sequence). The CDR3 loop spans 16 amino acids. Losses at the gene ends were 3 bases for V and 5 bases for J; bases not matched to a gene: 4. CDR3 amino acids: CASSFETGGDNSPLHF. CDR3 bases: TGTGCCAGCAGCTTCGAGACAGGGGGCGATAATTCACCCCTCCACTTT.

This clonotype was recorded many times. The V call is TRBV13, the J call TRBJ2-7, with D hard to call. V was clipped by 2 bases and J by 5 bases, with 13 bases between them. Germline CDR1 and CDR2: PRHDT and FYEKMQ (reference sequence). This CDR3 spans 14 amino acids. CDR3: CASSLLGNVNEQYF. CDR3 bases: TGTGCCAGCAGCTTACTAGGGAATGTCAACGAGCAGTACTTC. The variable domain in full, completed from reference TRBV13 and TRBJ2-7, reads AAGVIQSPRHLIKEKRETATLKCYPIPRHDTVYWYQQGPGQDPQFLISFYEKMQSDKGSIPDRFSAQQFSDYHSELNMSSLELGDSALYFCASSLLGNVNEQYFGPGTRLTVT.

The rearrangement joins TRBV11-2 to TRBJ2-3; 15 bases match TRBD2. The CDR3 covers 18 residues. Germline V gives CDR1 SGHAT, CDR2 FQNNGV. V gave up 9 bases and J gave up 6 bases; unmatched junction bases: 16. In DNA form, the CDR3 reads TGTGCCAGTAGCCGGGGACTAGCGGGAGGTCGTACCAGTGATACGCAGTATTTT. Residues: CASSRGLAGGRTSDTQYF.

There are a few counts of this clonotype. The V and J genes are TRBV28 and TRBJ2-2; D remains unclear. V lost 3 bases and J lost 8, with 13 bases in between. This CDR3 has 14 residues. CDR1 is MDHEN and CDR2 is SYDVKM in the germline V gene. The CDR3 DNA follows: TGTGCCAGCAGTTTGGAAGTTTTGCCTGGGGAGCTGTTTTTT. Translated: CASSLEVLPGELFF.

This clonotype was counted a single time. V gene TRBV6-2 or TRBV6-3 combines with J gene TRBJ1-5; possible D gene TRBD1, 5 bases. From germline, CDR1 is MNHEY and CDR2 SVGEGT. CDR3 size: 14 residues. V shed 6 bases and J shed 3 bases, with 12 bases lying between them. CDR3 residues: CASRGEGVNQPQHF. DNA for the CDR3: TGTGCCAGCAGGGGGGAGGGCGTCAATCAGCCCCAGCATTTT.

On this clonotype itself: The CDR3 does not end in the conserved phenylalanine or tryptophan, so this is likely a read error. V and J are TRBV19 and TRBJ2-1; tentatively, D is TRBD1 or TRBD2 (7 bases each). Deletions cut 3 bases from V and 5 bases from J, with 14 bases between. The length of the CDR3 is 15 residues. Germline V gives CDR1 LNHDA, CDR2 SQIVND (reference sequence). CDR3 loop: CASSISQGGHNEQFL. DNA of the CDR3: TGTGCCAGTAGTATCTCTCAGGGGGGGCACAATGAGCAGTTCTTA.

This clonotype was seen ten or more times. The chain combines TRBV12-3 or TRBV12-4 with TRBJ1-1, with TRBD1 matching 9 bases. The CDR3 has 15 residues. With 5 bases clipped from V and 11 bases from J, the junction kept 15 bases outside the gene matches. In DNA, the CDR3 is TGTGCCAGCAGTCCCTGGACAGGGGCACAAGCTGTGGCTTTCTTT. Protein: CASSPWTGAQAVAFF.

Ten or more counts support this clonotype. V gene TRBV11-2 combines with J gene TRBJ2-1; 7 positions agree with TRBD1. V shed 4 bases and J 3 bases; nucleotides not matched to a gene: 9. There are 16 residues in the CDR3. Germline loops: CDR1 SGHAT, CDR2 FQNNGV. In DNA, the CDR3 is TGTGCCAGCAGCTGGACGGACAGGAAGGTCTACAATGAGCAGTTCTTC. This encodes CASSWTDRKVYNEQFF.

Regarding this clonotype: The CDR3 carries no conserved terminal phenylalanine or tryptophan, so it likely arises from a read error. The chain uses TRBV29-1 and TRBJ2-7; D is perhaps TRBD2 (6 bases). The length of the CDR3 is 13 residues. With 6 bases removed from V and 7 bases from J, the gap between germline ends came to 19 bases. CDR1 and CDR2 (germline): SQVTM, ANQGSEA. The CDR3 protein is CSVEGEGLWEQYY. In DNA form, the CDR3 reads TGCAGCGTGGAGGGCGAGGGCCTGTGGGAGCAGTACTAC.

This clonotype turned up a few times. The chain has TRBV10-3 and TRBJ1-1; no definite D call. The CDR3 runs to 12 residues. Per the germline V gene, CDR1 is ENHRY and CDR2 is SYGVKD. The germline V and J ends were trimmed by 0 bases and 7 bases, with 6 bases remaining between them. The DNA for the CDR3 is TGTGCCATCAGTGAGTCGTCCCGTGAAGCTTTCTTT. It yields the protein CAISESSREAFF.

Details on this clonotype: A much larger clone differs from this one at a single base, so this may be a read error. V gene TRBV6-5 combines with J gene TRBJ2-7, with a weak D call TRBD2 (5 bases). CDR1 and CDR2 (germline): MNHEY, SVGAGI. V gave up 6 bases and J gave up 7 bases, with 10 bases separating them. The CDR3 is 11 residues long. Written as DNA, the CDR3 is TGTGCCAGCAGGTGGGCGGGTGAGCAGTACTTC. Its translation is CASRWAGEQYF.

This chain links TRBV14 with TRBJ2-7; TRBD2 matches at 9 bases. Germline loops: CDR1 SGHDN, CDR2 FVKESK. The CDR3 totals 15 residues. CDR3 in DNA: TGTACCACCAGCCGAGTGGGCGGGAGGGCCGAGGAGCAGTACTTC. Translation gives CTTSRVGGRAEEQYF.

The rearrangement links TRBV5-5 to TRBJ2-7, with D perhaps TRBD1 or TRBD2 (5 bases each). Germline V CDR1 and CDR2: SGHKS, YYEKEE (reference sequence). The CDR3 is 14 amino acids. Between the trimmed V and J ends, which lost 7 bases and 2 bases, there was a span of 16 bases. The CDR3 sequence: CASCRDGRAYEQYF. The CDR3 DNA follows: TGTGCCAGCTGCCGGGACGGCAGAGCCTACGAGCAGTACTTC.

Note on this clonotype: The junction departs from the called germline gene at one end, perhaps through a read error. This rearrangement joins TRBV6-1 to TRBJ1-2, with D unresolved. The CDR3 is 11 amino acids. CDR1 is MNHNS and CDR2 is SASEGT in the germline V gene. As DNA, the CDR3 is TGTGACAGCAGTGGCGCGGTTGGCTACACCTTC. Translating gives CDSSGAVGYTF.

This clonotype was recorded only once. The gene calls are TRBV24-1 and TRBJ2-7, with D perhaps matching TRBD1 or TRBD2 (5 bases each). Germline CDR1 KGHDR, CDR2 SFDVKD. CDR3 length equals 14 residues. V was clipped by 3 bases and J by 0 bases, with 8 bases between them. CDR3 nucleotide sequence: TGTGCCACCAGTGATCCGGGACCCTCCTACGAGCAGTACTTC. Its translation: CATSDPGPSYEQYF.

In the case of this clonotype: A much larger clone sits a single nucleotide away, making a read error possible. V gene TRBV6-5 combines with J gene TRBJ2-1, with 8 bases aligning to TRBD1. Germline lookup yields CDR1 MNHEY and CDR2 SVGAGI. CDR3 length: 14 amino acids. This CDR3 reads CASRRTGSENERFF. CDR3 DNA: TGTGCCAGTAGGAGGACAGGGTCAGAGAATGAGCGGTTCTTC.

Turning to this clonotype: A read error may be the cause here, since a much bigger clone is one base away. The chain is built from TRBV4-1 and TRBJ2-2, with D unresolved. Germline values: CDR1 MGHRA, CDR2 YSYEKL. CDR3 length equals 14 residues. This CDR3 reads CVSSRGSDTGELFF. For the CDR3, the DNA is TGCGTCAGCAGCCGTGGGTCGGACACCGGGGAGCTGTTTTTT.

On this clonotype: Possible read error: a much larger clone is one base away. V is TRBV6-2 or TRBV6-3 and J is TRBJ2-7, with D unresolved. The CDR3 runs 13 residues. The V end lost 5 bases, the J end lost 7 bases, and 15 bases lay between the germline ends. The V gene's germline CDR1 is MNHEY and CDR2 SVGEGT. DNA for the CDR3: TGTGCCAGCAGTCCCCCTGCGTCCAATGAGCAGTACTTC. This codes for CASSPPASNEQYF.